This T cell receptor (beta chain) derives from a study of blood T cell repertoires in COVID-19 (dated by TCRdb to about 2020). With respect to the entire study: Collaborator samples came from the United States, Italy and Spain and covered acute and convalescent phases of COVID-19. The material from the prospective study consisted of cDNA or gDNA derived from T cells, B-cell-depleted T cells, or PBMCs. Sample metadata almost always included a de-identified subject ID, COVID-19 status, age in years and sex. Where available, HLA class I and class II types were taken from metadata supplied by the sample provider and were not determined by assay-based typing. The repertoires were made available in a free public database intended to serve as a resource for research on the immune response to SARS-CoV-2. Samples came from the ongoing ImmuneRACE study (first 160 participants) plus 1,254 subjects from 6 global collaborators. Deeply sampled blood TCRbeta repertoires from subjects exposed to, actively infected with, or recovered from COVID-19 were included in the dataset.

The germline V gene (reference sequence) provides CDR1 GTSNPN and CDR2 SVGIG. For this chain, trimming is 3 bases at the V end and 0 bases at the J end, and the number of junction bases without a gene match is 2. From cysteine to phenylalanine, the CDR3 is 14 amino acids long. Only the CDR3 region is kept as DNA, spanning 42 bases read in frame from base 1. The immunoSEQ Assay, a bias-controlled multiplex PCR, was used to amplify TCRbeta CDR3 regions from genomic DNA. The authors processed their data as follows. The number of nucleated cells in each sample was estimated by amplification of reference gene primers within the assay. To quantify the absolute abundance of each unique TCRbeta CDR3 rearrangement, sequence reads were collapsed and filtered. For each sample, productive Simpson clonality was calculated as the square root of Simpson's diversity index across productive rearrangements. TCRdb provides this immuneACCESS table in a form limited to in-frame rearrangements. Some clones are lacking; in checked studies, under half of them reflect an unresolved V gene, and why the rest are absent is not known. That table furnishes V, J and clone size, whereas the DNA furnished D and trimming. In all, the sample holds some 380,000 clones, and 81% of those were seen once. The ten largest account for about 1% of the sample.

With respect to this clone: It lacks a known antigen. Nothing much larger sits one base from this clone, and base qualities are not available.

Study-wide findings and limitations: Clinical and demographic metadata were provided uncurated, with the amount varying by source and participant.

Collaborating institutions collected whole blood in K2EDTA tubes following their own protocols. For TCRbeta analysis, collaborator samples were shipped as frozen whole blood, as isolated PBMCs, or as DNA extracted from either sample type. The chain links TRBV30 with TRBJ2-1; a stretch of 7 junction bases matches TRBD2. What was sequenced was peripheral blood. This clonotype originated in a human donor with acute or convalescent COVID-19. The donor label of this sample is uncertain. The DNA is TGTGCCTGGAGCGGGGACTACTCCTACAATGAGCAGTTCTTC. This encodes CAWSGDYSYNEQFF.